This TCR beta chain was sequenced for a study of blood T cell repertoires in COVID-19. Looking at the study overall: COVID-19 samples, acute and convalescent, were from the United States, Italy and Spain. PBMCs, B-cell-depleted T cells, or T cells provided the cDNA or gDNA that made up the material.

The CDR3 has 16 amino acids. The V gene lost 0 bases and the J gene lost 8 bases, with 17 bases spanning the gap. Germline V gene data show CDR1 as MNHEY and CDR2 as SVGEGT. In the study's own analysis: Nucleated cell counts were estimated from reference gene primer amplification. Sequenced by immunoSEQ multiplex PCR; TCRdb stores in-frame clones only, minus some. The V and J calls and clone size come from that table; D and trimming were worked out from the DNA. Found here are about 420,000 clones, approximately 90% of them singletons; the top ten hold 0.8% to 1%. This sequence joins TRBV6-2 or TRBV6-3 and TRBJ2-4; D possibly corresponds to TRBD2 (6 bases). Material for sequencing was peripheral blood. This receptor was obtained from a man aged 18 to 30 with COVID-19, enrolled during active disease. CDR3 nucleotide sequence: TGTGCCAGCAGTTACTCGATTTCGGAGGGTGTGGACATTCAGTACTTC. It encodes CASSYSISEGVDIQYF.